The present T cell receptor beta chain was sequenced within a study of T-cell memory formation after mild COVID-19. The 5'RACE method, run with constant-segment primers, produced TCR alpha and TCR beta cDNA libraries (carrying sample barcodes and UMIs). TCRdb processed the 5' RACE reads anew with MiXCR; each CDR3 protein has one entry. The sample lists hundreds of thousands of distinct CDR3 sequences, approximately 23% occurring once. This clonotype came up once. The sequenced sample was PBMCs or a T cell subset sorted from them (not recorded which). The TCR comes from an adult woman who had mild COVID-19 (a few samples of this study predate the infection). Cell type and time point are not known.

CDR3 sequence: CASSLSVWSARGNEQFF. In nucleotides, the CDR3 is TGTGCCAGCAGCTTATCGGTTTGGTCGGCAAGGGGCAATGAGCAGTTCTTC. This chain uses TRBV7-6 with TRBJ2-1, with D perhaps matching TRBD1 (5 bases). This CDR3 is built from 17 residues. Germline V gene lookup returns CDR1 SGHVS and CDR2 FNYEAQ. The V end lost 2 bases, the J end lost 6 bases, and 20 bases lay between the germline ends.